Listed here are 23 T cell receptor beta chains from one sample, sequenced in a study of PD-1 blockade in classical Hodgkin lymphoma. The repertoire was sequenced with immunoSEQ multiplex PCR; TCRdb's copy has only in-frame clones and lacks some. The sample contains tens of thousands of clones, around four fifths of which appear only once. Time point in this sample: cycle 4 day 1 (C4D1), after more than 5 weeks of nivolumab. Each patient relapsed following autologous stem cell transplantation, and prior brentuximab vedotin exposure differed. The specimen was peripheral blood mononuclear cells (PBMCs), collected before the fourth cycle of nivolumab. The receptors here all came from a human donor with classical Hodgkin lymphoma.

The chain uses TRBV6-6 and TRBJ1-2; perhaps TRBD1 as D (5 bases). The germline V gene has CDR1 MNHNY and CDR2 SVGAGI (reference sequence). The length of the CDR3 is 14 residues. V was trimmed by 0 bases and J by 4 bases, leaving 9 bases between them. This CDR3 reads CASSYSGQIYGYTF. CDR3 coding DNA: TGTGCCAGCAGTTACTCGGGGCAGATCTATGGCTACACCTTC.

The rearrangement joins TRBV9 to TRBJ2-5; D is perhaps TRBD1 (6 bases). Germline CDR1 SGDLS, CDR2 YYNGEE. V lost 0 bases to trimming and J lost 7 bases, with 16 bases between them. CDR3 length: 15 residues. CDR3 in amino acids: CASSVDRGMLATQYF. Here the CDR3 DNA reads TGTGCCAGCAGCGTAGATAGGGGGATGCTTGCGACCCAGTACTTC.

The chain carries TRBV11-3 and TRBJ1-1; D might be TRBD1 (6 bases). V was pared by 2 bases and J by 7 bases, with 11 bases between. The CDR3 spans 13 residues. From germline, CDR1 is SGHNT and CDR2 YENEEA. The CDR3 DNA sequence: TGTGCCAGCAGCTTAATAAAGGGGGTTGAAGCTTTCTTT. Translation gives CASSLIKGVEAFF.

This chain joins TRBV9 and TRBJ1-2, with D maybe TRBD1 (6 bases). Germline CDR1 is SGDLS and CDR2 is YYNGEE. This CDR3 has 13 amino acids. V was shortened by 2 bases and J by 9 bases, with 14 bases between the two germline ends. The CDR3 nucleotides are TGTGCCAGCAGCGTGGACAGCTATGGTAGCTACACCTTC. Its translation: CASSVDSYGSYTF.

The chain joins TRBV27 to TRBJ1-4, with 8 positions matching TRBD1. Germline V lookup: CDR1 MNHEY, CDR2 SMNVEV (reference sequence). This CDR3 contains 14 residues. Losses at the gene ends were 4 bases for V and 3 bases for J; bases not matched to a gene: 1. CDR3 residues: CASSSGGSNEKLFF. In DNA, the CDR3 is TGTGCCAGCAGTTCAGGGGGCTCTAATGAAAAACTGTTTTTT.

The chain combines TRBV27 with TRBJ1-1; 8 positions agree with TRBD1. This CDR3 region has 14 residues. The V gene end was trimmed by 3 bases and the J gene end by 7 bases; junction bases not matched to a gene: 7. Germline V CDR1 and CDR2: MNHEY, SMNVEV (reference sequence). CDR3 in amino acids: CASSFTDRAHEAFF. Written as DNA, the CDR3 is TGTGCCAGCAGTTTTACGGACAGGGCCCATGAAGCTTTCTTT.

The chain recombines TRBV18 with TRBJ2-5; maybe TRBD1 (6 bases). Germline CDR1 reads KGHSH; CDR2 reads LQKENI. The V end was cut by 1 base, the J end by 0 bases, with 9 bases between. The CDR3 runs to 15 residues. CDR3 in DNA: TGTGCCAGCTCACCACAGGGACACAACCAAGAGACCCAGTACTTC. It is translated as CASSPQGHNQETQYF.

J is TRBJ1-1 and V is TRBV28, with unresolved D. Trimming left V 1 base short and J 5 bases short, with 8 bases between. The germline V gene has CDR1 MDHEN and CDR2 SYDVKM. The CDR3 consists of 13 residues. CDR3 region: CASSLSGRTEAFF. In DNA form, the CDR3 reads TGTGCCAGCAGTTTATCGGGGAGGACTGAAGCTTTCTTT.

The chain has TRBV7-2 and TRBJ2-1, with D perhaps matching TRBD1 (6 bases). Germline-derived CDR1 and CDR2 are SGHTA and FQGNSA. Trimming shortened V by 1 base and J by 3 bases, and 13 bases separated the two germline ends. The CDR3 totals 16 residues. The CDR3 nucleotides read TGTGCCAGCAGCTTAGTGTGGACAGCCGACTACAATGAGCAGTTCTTC. Residues: CASSLVWTADYNEQFF.

The sample holds a few counts of this clone. The genes are TRBV19 and TRBJ1-5, with no clear D. The CDR3 has 15 amino acids. Trimming took 6 bases from V and 0 from J, leaving 12 bases between them. CDR1 LNHDA and CDR2 SQIVND come from the germline V gene (reference sequence). CDR3 coding DNA: TGTGCCAGTAGATGGGGAAACCCTAGCAATCAGCCCCAGCATTTT. This translates into CASRWGNPSNQPQHF.

Written as DNA, the CDR3 is TGTGCCAGCAGGGAGGTCCAATCACCCCTCCACTTT. This encodes CASREVQSPLHF. The chain employs TRBV6-1 and TRBJ1-6; D gene uncertain. CDR1 and CDR2 from the germline V gene are MNHNS and SASEGT. There are 12 residues in the CDR3. V was clipped by 6 bases and J by 10 bases, with 10 bases between them.

Here the CDR3 reads CASSPQGREQYF. The DNA of the CDR3 is TGTGCCAGCTCACCTCAGGGGAGGGAGCAGTACTTC. V is TRBV18 and J is TRBJ2-7; D possibly uses TRBD1 or TRBD2 (6 bases each). Trimming cost V 3 bases and J 7 bases, with 10 bases left between them. The CDR3 is 12 residues long. CDR1 is KGHSH and CDR2 is LQKENI in the germline V gene. Combining the CDR3 with reference TRBV18 and TRBJ2-7 gives the whole variable domain NAGVMQNPRHLVRRRGQEARLRCSPMKGHSHVYWYRQLPEEGLKFMVYLQKENIIDESGMPKERFSAEFPKEGPSILRIQQVVRGDSAAYFCASSPQGREQYFGPGTRLTVT.

CDR3 in amino acids: CASSPRGAGLSTDTQYF. In nucleotides, the CDR3 is TGTGCCAGCAGCCCACGGGGGGCCGGCCTGAGCACAGATACGCAGTATTTT. V and J are TRBV14 and TRBJ2-3; tentatively, D is TRBD2 (7 bases). This CDR3 comprises 17 residues. V lost 4 bases and J lost 0, with 17 bases in between. Germline lookup yields CDR1 SGHDN and CDR2 FVKESK.

The V and J genes are TRBV7-2 and TRBJ2-5; no clear D. The germline V gene encodes CDR1 SGHTA and CDR2 FQGNSA. The V gene lost 1 base and the J gene lost 5 bases, with 5 bases spanning the gap. The CDR3 has 12 residues. In DNA form, the CDR3 reads TGTGCCAGCAGCTTAGGATCCGAGACCCAGTACTTC. Encoded protein: CASSLGSETQYF.

In its sample, this clone was seen once. This chain joins TRBV5-1 and TRBJ1-1; TRBD1 is a possible D gene (5 bases). V lost 2 bases and J 8 bases, leaving 13 bases between the germline ends. Germline lookup yields CDR1 SGHRS and CDR2 YFSETQ. The CDR3 contains 13 residues. CDR3: CASSFGFTGEAFF. The CDR3 nucleotides read TGCGCCAGCAGCTTTGGGTTCACAGGCGAAGCTTTCTTT.

V usage is TRBV4-3 and J usage is TRBJ1-1; perhaps TRBD1 as D (5 bases). The CDR3 contains 16 residues. V lost 0 bases and J 4 bases, leaving 15 bases between the germline ends. Germline CDR1 LGHNA, CDR2 YSLEER. The chain's CDR3 is CASSQDVRDVGTEAFF. The CDR3 bases are TGCGCCAGCAGCCAAGATGTCAGGGACGTGGGCACTGAAGCTTTCTTT.

The chain combines TRBV6-6 with TRBJ1-4, with a possible D match to TRBD1 (6 bases). This CDR3 is built from 16 residues. V gave up 6 bases and J gave up 7 bases, with 21 bases separating them. CDR1 and CDR2 from the germline V gene are MNHNY and SVGAGI (reference sequence). CDR3 bases: TGTGCCAGCAGCCCCTTGGAGGGGGTCTTTGGTGAAAAACTGTTTTTT. The encoded protein is CASSPLEGVFGEKLFF.

This clone occurred a few times. The CDR3 DNA is TGCAGCGTTGAAGAGGGCCCCATGAACACTGAAGCTTTCTTT. Its protein product is CSVEEGPMNTEAFF. The chain recombines TRBV29-1 with TRBJ1-1; D is unclear. This CDR3 is built from 14 residues. Germline CDR1 and CDR2: SQVTM and ANQGSEA. V lost 0 bases and J 0 bases, leaving 8 bases between the germline ends.

The rearrangement links TRBV7-9 to TRBJ1-1; 7 nucleotides match TRBD1. The CDR3 is made up of 14 amino acids. Germline-derived CDR1 and CDR2 are SEHNR and FQNEAQ (reference sequence). Trimming at V came to 2 bases and at J to 3 bases, leaving 3 bases not matched to a gene. Here the CDR3 reads CASSLSRGDTEAFF. For the CDR3, the DNA is TGTGCCAGCAGCTTATCCAGGGGGGACACTGAAGCTTTCTTT.

The V and J genes are TRBV5-4 and TRBJ1-2; TRBD1 is a possible D gene (5 bases). The CDR3 extends over 14 amino acids. Trimming removed 2 bases from V and 7 bases from J, with 15 bases in between. Germline CDR1 SGHNT, CDR2 YYREEE (reference sequence). CDR3 amino acids: CASSFQGIEGGYTF. The CDR3 DNA reads TGTGCCAGCAGCTTCCAGGGAATCGAGGGTGGCTACACCTTC.

The chain has TRBV5-1 and TRBJ1-1; 8 positions agree with TRBD1. CDR3 length: 15 residues. Trimming cost V 3 bases and J 1 base; bases outside gene matches: 5. The germline gives CDR1 SGHRS, CDR2 YFSETQ. CDR3 in DNA: TGCGCCAGCAGCTATTGGACAGGGTCGAACACTGAAGCTTTCTTT. Translated, it gives CASSYWTGSNTEAFF. Combining the CDR3 with reference TRBV5-1 and TRBJ1-1 gives the whole variable domain KAGVTQTPRYLIKTRGQQVTLSCSPISGHRSVSWYQQTPGQGLQFLFEYFSETQRNKGNFPGRFSGRQFSNSRSEMNVSTLELGDSALYLCASSYWTGSNTEAFFGQGTRLTVV.

The chain combines TRBV6-6 with TRBJ2-5, with D perhaps being TRBD1 or TRBD2 (6 bases each). There are 16 residues in the CDR3. Germline CDR1 is MNHNY and CDR2 is SVGAGI (reference sequence). The ends were cut back, 8 bases at V and 3 bases at J, with 22 bases in the middle. The chain's CDR3 is CASVNAGGYRKETQYF. CDR3 nucleotide sequence: TGTGCCAGCGTCAATGCCGGGGGCTACCGAAAAGAGACCCAGTACTTC.

The chain couples TRBV27 to TRBJ1-2; D gene uncertain. V lost 2 bases, J lost 4 bases, and 14 bases lay in between. Germline V gene lookup returns CDR1 MNHEY and CDR2 SMNVEV (reference sequence). This CDR3 has 15 residues. The CDR3 here is CASSLKGSPTYGYTF. Written as DNA, the CDR3 is TGTGCCAGCAGTTTAAAAGGTAGCCCAACCTATGGCTACACCTTC.